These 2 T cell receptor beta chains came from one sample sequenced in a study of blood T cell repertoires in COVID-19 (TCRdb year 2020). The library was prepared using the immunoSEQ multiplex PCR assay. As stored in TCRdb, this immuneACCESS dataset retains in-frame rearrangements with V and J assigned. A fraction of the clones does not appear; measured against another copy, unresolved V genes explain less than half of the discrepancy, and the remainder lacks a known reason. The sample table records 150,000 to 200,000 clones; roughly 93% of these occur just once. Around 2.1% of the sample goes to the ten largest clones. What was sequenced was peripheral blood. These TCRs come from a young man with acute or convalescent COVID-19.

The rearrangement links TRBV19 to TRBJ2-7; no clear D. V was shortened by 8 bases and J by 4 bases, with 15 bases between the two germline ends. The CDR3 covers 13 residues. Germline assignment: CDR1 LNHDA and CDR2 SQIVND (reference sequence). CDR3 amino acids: CASSDAWSYEQYF. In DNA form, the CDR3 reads TGTGCCAGTTCCGATGCGTGGTCGTACGAGCAGTACTTC. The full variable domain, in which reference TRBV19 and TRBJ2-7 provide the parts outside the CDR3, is DGGITQSPKYLFRKEGQNVTLSCEQNLNHDAMYWYRQDPGQGLRLIYYSQIVNDFQKGDIAEGYSVSREKKESFPLTVTSAQKNPTAFYLCASSDAWSYEQYFGPGTRLTVT.

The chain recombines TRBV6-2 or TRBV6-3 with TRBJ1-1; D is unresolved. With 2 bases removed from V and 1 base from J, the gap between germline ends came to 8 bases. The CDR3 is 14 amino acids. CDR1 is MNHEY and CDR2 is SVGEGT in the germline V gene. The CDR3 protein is CASSYGQSNTEAFF. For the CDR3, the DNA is TGTGCCAGCAGTTACGGGCAGTCGAACACTGAAGCTTTCTTT.